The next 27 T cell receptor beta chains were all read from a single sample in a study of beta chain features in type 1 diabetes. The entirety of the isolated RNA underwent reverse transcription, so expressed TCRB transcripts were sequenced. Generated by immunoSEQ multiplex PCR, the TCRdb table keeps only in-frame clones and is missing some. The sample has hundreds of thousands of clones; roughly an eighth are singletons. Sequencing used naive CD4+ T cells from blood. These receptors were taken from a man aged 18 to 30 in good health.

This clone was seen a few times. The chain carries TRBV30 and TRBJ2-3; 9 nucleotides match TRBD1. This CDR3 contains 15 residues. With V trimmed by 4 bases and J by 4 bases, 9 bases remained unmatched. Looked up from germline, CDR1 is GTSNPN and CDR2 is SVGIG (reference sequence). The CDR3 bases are TGTGCCTGGAACGAATACAGGGGGCCGGCAGATACGCAGTATTTT. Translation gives CAWNEYRGPADTQYF. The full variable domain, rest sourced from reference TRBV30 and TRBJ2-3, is SQTIHQWPATLVQPVGSPLSLECTVEGTSNPNLYWYRQAAGRGLQLLFYSVGIGQISSEVPQNLSASRPQDRQFILSSKKLLLSDSGFYLCAWNEYRGPADTQYFGPGTRLTVL.

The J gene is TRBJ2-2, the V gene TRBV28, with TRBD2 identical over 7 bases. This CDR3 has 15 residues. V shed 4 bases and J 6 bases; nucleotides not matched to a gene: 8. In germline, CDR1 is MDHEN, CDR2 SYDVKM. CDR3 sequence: CASSSTGLNAGELFF. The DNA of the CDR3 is TGTGCCAGCAGTTCGACGGGACTAAACGCCGGGGAGCTGTTTTTT.

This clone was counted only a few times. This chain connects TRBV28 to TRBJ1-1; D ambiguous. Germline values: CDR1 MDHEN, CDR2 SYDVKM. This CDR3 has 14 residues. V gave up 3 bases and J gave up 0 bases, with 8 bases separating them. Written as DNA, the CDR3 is TGTGCCAGCAGTTTGCCCAGATTGAACACTGAAGCTTTCTTT. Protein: CASSLPRLNTEAFF.

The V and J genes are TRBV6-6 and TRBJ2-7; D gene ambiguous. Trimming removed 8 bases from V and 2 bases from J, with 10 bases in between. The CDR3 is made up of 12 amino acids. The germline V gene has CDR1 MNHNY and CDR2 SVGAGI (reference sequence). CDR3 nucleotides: TGTGCCAGCCGAGATGGGCCCTACGAGCAGTACTTC. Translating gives CASRDGPYEQYF.

The CDR3 DNA follows: TGTGCCAGCAGTTTATCCCGGAGCTCCTATAATTCACCCCTCCACTTT. Translating it yields CASSLSRSSYNSPLHF. J is TRBJ1-6 and V is TRBV28; D gene ambiguous. Trimming removed 1 base at V and 0 bases at J, with 7 bases between. Germline V gene sequence: CDR1 MDHEN, CDR2 SYDVKM. This CDR3 comprises 16 residues.

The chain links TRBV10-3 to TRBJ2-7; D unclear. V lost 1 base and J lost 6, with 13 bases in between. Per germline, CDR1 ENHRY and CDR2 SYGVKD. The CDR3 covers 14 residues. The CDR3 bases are TGTGCCATCAGTGAGTTGGCCGAGGAAGGCGAGCAGTACTTC. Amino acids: CAISELAEEGEQYF.

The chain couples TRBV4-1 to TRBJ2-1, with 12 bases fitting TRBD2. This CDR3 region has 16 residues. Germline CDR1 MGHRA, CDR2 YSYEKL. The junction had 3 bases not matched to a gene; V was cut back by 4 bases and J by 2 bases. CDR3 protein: CASSLWTSGTYNEQFF. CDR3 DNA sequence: TGCGCCAGCAGCCTATGGACTAGCGGGACCTACAATGAGCAGTTCTTC.

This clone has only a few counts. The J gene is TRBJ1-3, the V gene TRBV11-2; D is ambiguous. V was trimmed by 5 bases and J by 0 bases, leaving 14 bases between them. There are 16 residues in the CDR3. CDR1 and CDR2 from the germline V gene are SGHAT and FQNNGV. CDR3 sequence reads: CASSRYGSSSGNTIYF. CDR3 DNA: TGTGCCAGCAGCAGATATGGATCTAGCTCTGGAAACACCATATATTTT.

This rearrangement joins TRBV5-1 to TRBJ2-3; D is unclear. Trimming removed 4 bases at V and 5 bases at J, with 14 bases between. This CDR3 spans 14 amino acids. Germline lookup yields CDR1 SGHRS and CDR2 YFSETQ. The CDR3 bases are TGCGCCAGCAGCCCCGGAACTCCTAGAGATACGCAGTATTTT. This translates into CASSPGTPRDTQYF.

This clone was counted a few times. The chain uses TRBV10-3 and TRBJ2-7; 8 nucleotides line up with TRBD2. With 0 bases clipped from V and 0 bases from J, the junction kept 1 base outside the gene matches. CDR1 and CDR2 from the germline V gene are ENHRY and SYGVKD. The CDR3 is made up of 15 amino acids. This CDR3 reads CAISESRGDSYEQYF. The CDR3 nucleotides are TGTGCCATCAGTGAGTCGCGGGGGGACTCCTACGAGCAGTACTTC.

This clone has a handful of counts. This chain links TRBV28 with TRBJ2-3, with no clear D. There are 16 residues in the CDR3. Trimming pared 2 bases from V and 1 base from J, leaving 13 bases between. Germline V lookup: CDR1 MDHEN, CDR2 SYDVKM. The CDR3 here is CASSLHAAAGTDTQYF. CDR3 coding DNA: TGTGCCAGCAGTTTACATGCGGCAGCTGGCACAGATACGCAGTATTTT.

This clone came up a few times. CDR3 coding DNA: TGCAGTGCTAGCCTAGATGTCTGGCAGTTCTTC. Translation gives CSASLDVWQFF. The chain employs TRBV20-1 and TRBJ2-1; D unclear. V dropped 3 bases and J dropped 12 bases, with 12 bases sitting between them. Germline CDR1 is DFQATT and CDR2 is SNEGSKA (reference sequence). The CDR3 spans 11 residues.

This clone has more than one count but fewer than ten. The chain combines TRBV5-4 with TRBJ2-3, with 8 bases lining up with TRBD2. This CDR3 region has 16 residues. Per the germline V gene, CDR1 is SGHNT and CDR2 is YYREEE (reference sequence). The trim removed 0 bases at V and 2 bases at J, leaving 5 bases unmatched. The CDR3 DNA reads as TGTGCCAGCAGCTTGGTGCGGGGGGACCTCACAGATACGCAGTATTTT. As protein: CASSLVRGDLTDTQYF.

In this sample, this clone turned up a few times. The CDR3 DNA sequence: TGTGCCAGCAGCGTGCAGGGGCTAATTGGCACTGAAGCTTTCTTT. Translated: CASSVQGLIGTEAFF. The V gene is TRBV9, the J gene TRBJ1-1; TRBD1 is a possible D gene (6 bases). There are 15 residues in the CDR3. The germline V gene encodes CDR1 SGDLS and CDR2 YYNGEE. V was pared by 2 bases and J by 4 bases, with 15 bases between.

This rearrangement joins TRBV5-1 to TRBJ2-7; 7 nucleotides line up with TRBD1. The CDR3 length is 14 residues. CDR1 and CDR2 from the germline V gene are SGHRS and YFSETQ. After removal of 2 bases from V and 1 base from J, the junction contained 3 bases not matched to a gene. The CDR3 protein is CASSLGGASYEQYF. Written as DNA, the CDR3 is TGCGCCAGCAGCTTAGGGGGCGCATCCTACGAGCAGTACTTC.

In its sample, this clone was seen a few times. The CDR3 here is CASSPRLVLSGGQPQHF. In DNA, the CDR3 is TGTGCCAGCAGCCCCCGTTTGGTCCTATCAGGAGGTCAGCCCCAGCATTTT. The V gene is TRBV14, the J gene TRBJ1-5, with no clear D. The germline CDR1 and CDR2 sequences are SGHDN and FVKESK. The V gene lost 4 bases and the J gene lost 6 bases, with 22 bases spanning the gap. CDR3 length: 17 amino acids.

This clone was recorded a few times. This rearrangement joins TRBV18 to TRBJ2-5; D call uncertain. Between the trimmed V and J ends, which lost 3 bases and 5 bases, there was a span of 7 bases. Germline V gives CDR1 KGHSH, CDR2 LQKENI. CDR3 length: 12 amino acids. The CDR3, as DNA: TGTGCCAGCTCACCTGTCGGGGAGACCCAGTACTTC. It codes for CASSPVGETQYF.

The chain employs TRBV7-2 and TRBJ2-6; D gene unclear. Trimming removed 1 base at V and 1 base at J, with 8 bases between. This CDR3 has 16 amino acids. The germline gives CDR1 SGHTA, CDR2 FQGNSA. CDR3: CASSLVGESGANVLTF. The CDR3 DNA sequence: TGTGCCAGCAGCTTAGTGGGCGAATCTGGGGCCAACGTCCTGACTTTC.

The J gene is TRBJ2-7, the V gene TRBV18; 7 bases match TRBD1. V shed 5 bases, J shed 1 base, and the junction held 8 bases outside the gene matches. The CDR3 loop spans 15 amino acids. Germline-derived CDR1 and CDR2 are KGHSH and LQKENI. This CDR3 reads CASSSYRGRSYEQYF. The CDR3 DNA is TGTGCCAGCTCATCCTACAGGGGAAGGTCCTACGAGCAGTACTTC.

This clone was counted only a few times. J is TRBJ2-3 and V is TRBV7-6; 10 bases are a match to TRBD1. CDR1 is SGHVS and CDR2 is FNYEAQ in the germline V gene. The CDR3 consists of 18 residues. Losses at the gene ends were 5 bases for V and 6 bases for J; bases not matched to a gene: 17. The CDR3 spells CASSPDRGLNGFPDTQYF. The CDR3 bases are TGTGCCAGCAGCCCGGACAGGGGGTTGAACGGGTTTCCGGATACGCAGTATTTT.

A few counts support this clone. This chain's CDR3 is CASSRETGNYGYTF. CDR3 DNA: TGCGCCAGCAGCCGAGAGACAGGGAACTATGGCTACACCTTC. J is TRBJ1-2 and V is TRBV4-3; 7 nucleotides match TRBD1. With V trimmed by 4 bases and J by 2 bases, 4 bases remained unmatched. The CDR3 is made up of 14 amino acids. Germline V gives CDR1 LGHNA, CDR2 YSLEER.

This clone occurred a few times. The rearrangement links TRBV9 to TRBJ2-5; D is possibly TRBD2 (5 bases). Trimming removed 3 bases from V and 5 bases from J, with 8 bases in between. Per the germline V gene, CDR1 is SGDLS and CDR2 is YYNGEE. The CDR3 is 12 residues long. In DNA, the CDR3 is TGTGCCAGCAGCGCCGGGAAGGAGACCCAGTACTTC. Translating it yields CASSAGKETQYF.

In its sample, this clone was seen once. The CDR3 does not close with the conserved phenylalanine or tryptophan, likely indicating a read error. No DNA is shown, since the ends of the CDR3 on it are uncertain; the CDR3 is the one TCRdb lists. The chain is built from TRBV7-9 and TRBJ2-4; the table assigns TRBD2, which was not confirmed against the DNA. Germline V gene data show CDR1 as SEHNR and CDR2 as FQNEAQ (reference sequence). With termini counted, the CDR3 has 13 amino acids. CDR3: CASSLDSGSVFRV.

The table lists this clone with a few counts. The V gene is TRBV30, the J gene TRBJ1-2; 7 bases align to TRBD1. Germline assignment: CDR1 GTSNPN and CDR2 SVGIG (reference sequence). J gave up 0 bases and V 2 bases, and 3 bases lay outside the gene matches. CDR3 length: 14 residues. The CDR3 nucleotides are TGTGCCTGGAGTTATGGGACAGCTAACTATGGCTACACCTTC. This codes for CAWSYGTANYGYTF.

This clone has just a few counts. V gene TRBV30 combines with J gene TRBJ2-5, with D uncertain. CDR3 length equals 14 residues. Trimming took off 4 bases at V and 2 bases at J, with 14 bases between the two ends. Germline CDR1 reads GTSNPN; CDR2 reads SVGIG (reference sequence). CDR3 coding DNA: TGTGCCTGGACTGGGCCCCCATTACAAGAGACCCAGTACTTC. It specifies CAWTGPPLQETQYF.

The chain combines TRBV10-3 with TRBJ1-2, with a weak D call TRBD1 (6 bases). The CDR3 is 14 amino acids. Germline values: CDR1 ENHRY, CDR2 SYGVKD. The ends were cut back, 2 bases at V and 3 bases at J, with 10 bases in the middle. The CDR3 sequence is CAISETRQDYGYTF. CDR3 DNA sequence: TGTGCCATCAGTGAGACCCGACAGGACTATGGCTACACCTTC.

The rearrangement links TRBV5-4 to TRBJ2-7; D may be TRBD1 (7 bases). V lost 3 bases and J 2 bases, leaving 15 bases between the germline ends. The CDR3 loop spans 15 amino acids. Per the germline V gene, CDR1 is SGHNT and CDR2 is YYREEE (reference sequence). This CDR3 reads CASSSAGQNPYEQYF. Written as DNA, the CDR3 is TGTGCCAGCAGCTCCGCGGGACAGAACCCCTACGAGCAGTACTTC.